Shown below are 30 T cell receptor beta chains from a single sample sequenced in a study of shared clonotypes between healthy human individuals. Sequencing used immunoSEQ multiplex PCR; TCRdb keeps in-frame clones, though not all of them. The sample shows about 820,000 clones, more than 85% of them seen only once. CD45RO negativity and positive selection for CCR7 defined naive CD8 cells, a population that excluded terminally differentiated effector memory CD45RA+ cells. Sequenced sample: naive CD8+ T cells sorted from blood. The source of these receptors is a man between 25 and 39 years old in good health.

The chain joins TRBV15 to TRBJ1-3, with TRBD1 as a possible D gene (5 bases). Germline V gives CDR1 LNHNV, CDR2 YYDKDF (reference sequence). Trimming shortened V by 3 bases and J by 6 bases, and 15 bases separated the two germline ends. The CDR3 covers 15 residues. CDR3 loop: CATSRARGGANTIYF. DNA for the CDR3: TGTGCCACCAGCAGGGCCCGGGGAGGGGCAAACACCATATATTTT.

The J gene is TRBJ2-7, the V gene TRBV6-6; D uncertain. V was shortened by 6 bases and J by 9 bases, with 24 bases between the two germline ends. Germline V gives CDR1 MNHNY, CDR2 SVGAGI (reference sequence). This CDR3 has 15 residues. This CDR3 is CASSPGAPNFFGQYF. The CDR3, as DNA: TGTGCCAGCAGCCCAGGCGCACCGAACTTTTTTGGGCAGTACTTC.

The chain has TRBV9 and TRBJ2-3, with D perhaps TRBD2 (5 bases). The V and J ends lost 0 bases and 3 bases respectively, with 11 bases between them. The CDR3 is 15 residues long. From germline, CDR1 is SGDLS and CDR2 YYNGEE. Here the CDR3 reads CASSVEAGTTDTQYF. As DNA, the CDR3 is TGTGCCAGCAGCGTAGAGGCGGGTACGACAGATACGCAGTATTTT.

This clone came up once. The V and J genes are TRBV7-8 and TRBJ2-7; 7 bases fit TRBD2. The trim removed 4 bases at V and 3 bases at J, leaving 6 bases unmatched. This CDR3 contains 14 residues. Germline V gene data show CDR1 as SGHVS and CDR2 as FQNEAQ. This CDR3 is CASSWVAGDYEQYF. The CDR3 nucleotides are TGTGCCAGCAGCTGGGTGGCGGGAGACTACGAGCAGTACTTC.

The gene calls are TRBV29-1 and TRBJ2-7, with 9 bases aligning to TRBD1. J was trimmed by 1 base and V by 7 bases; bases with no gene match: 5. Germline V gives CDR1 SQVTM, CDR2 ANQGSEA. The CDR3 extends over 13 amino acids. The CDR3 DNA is TGCAGCGCTTCCGGGACAGGGTCCTACGAGCAGTACTTC. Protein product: CSASGTGSYEQYF.

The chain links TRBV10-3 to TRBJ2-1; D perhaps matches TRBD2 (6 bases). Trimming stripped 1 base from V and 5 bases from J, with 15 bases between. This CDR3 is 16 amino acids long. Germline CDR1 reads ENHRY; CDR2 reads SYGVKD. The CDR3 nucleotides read TGTGCCATCAGTGAGTTCCCGGGACTGACGAACAATGAGCAGTTCTTC. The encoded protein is CAISEFPGLTNNEQFF.

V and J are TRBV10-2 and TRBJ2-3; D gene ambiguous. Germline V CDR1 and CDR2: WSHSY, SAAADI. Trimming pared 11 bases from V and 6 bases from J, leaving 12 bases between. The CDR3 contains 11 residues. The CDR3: CAVGPGDTQYF. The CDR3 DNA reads TGCGCCGTTGGGCCTGGCGATACGCAGTATTTT.

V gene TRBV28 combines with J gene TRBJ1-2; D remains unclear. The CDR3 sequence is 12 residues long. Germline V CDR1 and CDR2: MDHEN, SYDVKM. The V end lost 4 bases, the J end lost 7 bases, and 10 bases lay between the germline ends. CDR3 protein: CASSSVGVGYTF. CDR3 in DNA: TGTGCCAGCAGTTCGGTCGGGGTTGGCTACACCTTC.

CDR3 region: CASSSPDGNTGELFF. The DNA of the CDR3 is TGTGCCAGCAGTTCTCCGGACGGGAACACCGGGGAGCTGTTTTTT. The chain carries TRBV28 and TRBJ2-2; D is ambiguous. From germline, CDR1 is MDHEN and CDR2 SYDVKM. Trimming took 4 bases from V and 1 from J, leaving 10 bases between them. The CDR3 covers 15 residues.

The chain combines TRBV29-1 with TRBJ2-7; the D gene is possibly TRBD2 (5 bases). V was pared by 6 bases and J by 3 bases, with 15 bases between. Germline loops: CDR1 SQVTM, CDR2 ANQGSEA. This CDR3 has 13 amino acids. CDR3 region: CSVTGITFYEQYF. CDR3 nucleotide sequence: TGCAGCGTCACCGGGATAACCTTCTACGAGCAGTACTTC.

The CDR3 sequence is CASSPATYNEQFF. CDR3 in DNA: TGTGCCAGCAGTCCAGCGACCTACAATGAGCAGTTCTTC. This chain joins TRBV27 and TRBJ2-1; the D is unclear. V lost 5 bases and J 2 bases, leaving 7 bases between the germline ends. CDR3 length: 13 residues. CDR1 and CDR2 from the germline V gene are MNHEY and SMNVEV (reference sequence).

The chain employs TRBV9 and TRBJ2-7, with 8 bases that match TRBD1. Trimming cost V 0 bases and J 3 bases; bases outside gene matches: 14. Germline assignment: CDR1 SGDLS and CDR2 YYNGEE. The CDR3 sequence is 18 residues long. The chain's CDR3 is CASSVGRQGLVVGYEQYF. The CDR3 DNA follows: TGTGCCAGCAGCGTAGGGCGACAGGGGCTTGTGGTCGGCTACGAGCAGTACTTC.

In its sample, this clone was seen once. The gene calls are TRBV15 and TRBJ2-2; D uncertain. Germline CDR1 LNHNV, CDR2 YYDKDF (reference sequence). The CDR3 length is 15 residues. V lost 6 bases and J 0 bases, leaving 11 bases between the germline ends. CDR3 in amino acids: CATRGSQSNTGELFF. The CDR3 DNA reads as TGTGCCACCAGAGGCTCTCAATCGAACACCGGGGAGCTGTTTTTT.

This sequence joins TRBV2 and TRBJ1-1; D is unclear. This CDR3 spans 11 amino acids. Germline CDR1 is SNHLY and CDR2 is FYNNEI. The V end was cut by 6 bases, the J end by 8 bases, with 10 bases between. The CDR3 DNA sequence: TGTGCCAGCAGGGCAGGTGTAGAAGCTTTCTTT. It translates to CASRAGVEAFF.

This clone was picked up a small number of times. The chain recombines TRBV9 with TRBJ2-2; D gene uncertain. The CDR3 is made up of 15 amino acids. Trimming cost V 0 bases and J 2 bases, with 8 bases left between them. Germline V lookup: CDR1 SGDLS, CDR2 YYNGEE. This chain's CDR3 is CASSVEWRNTGELFF. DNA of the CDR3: TGTGCCAGCAGCGTAGAGTGGAGAAACACCGGGGAGCTGTTTTTT.

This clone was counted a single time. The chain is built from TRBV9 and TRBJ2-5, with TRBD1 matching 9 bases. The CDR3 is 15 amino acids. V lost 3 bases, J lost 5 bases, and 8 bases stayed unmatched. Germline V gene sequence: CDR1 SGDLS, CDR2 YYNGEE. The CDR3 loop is CASSGTGGGGETQYF. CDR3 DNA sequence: TGTGCCAGCAGCGGTACAGGGGGCGGTGGGGAGACCCAGTACTTC.

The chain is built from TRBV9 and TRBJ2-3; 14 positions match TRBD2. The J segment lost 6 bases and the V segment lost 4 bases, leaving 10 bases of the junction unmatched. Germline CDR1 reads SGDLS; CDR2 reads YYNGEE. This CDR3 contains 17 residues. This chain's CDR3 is CASSTGTSGSGLDTQYF. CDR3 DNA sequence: TGTGCCAGCAGCACCGGGACTAGCGGGAGTGGGTTGGATACGCAGTATTTT. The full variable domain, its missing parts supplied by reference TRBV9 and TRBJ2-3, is DSGVTQTPKHLITATGQRVTLRCSPRSGDLSVYWYQQSLDQGLQFLIQYYNGEERAKGNILERFSAQQFPDLHSELNLSSLELGDSALYFCASSTGTSGSGLDTQYFGPGTRLTVL.

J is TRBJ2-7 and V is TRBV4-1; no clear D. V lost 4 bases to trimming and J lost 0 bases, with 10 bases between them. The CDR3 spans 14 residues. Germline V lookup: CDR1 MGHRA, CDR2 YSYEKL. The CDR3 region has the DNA TGCGCCAGCAGCCCGACGGCGAGCTCCTACGAGCAGTACTTC. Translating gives CASSPTASSYEQYF.

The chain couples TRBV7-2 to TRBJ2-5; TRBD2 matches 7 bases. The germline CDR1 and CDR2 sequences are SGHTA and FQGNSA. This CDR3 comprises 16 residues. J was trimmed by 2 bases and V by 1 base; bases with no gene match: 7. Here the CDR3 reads CASSLGPGGLQETQYF. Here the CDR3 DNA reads TGTGCCAGCAGCTTAGGTCCGGGAGGCTTACAAGAGACCCAGTACTTC.

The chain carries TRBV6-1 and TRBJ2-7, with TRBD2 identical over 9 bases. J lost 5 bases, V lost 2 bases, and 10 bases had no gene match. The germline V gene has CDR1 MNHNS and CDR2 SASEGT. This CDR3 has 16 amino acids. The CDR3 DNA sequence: TGTGCCAGCAGTGAATGGGGTAGCGGGAGAGTCGACGAGCAGTACTTC. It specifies CASSEWGSGRVDEQYF.

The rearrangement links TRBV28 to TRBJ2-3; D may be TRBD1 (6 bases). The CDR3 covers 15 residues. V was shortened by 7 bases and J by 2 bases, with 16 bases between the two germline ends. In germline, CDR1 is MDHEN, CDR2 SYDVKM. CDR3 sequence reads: CASNTDWGPTDTQYF. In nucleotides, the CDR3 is TGTGCCAGCAATACAGACTGGGGGCCCACAGATACGCAGTATTTT.

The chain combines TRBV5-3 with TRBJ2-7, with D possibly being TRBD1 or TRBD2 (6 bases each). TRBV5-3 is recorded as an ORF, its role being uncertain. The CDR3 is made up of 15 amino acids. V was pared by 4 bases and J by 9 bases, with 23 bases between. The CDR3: CARSPGKGGIKGQYF. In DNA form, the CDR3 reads TGTGCCAGAAGCCCTGGGAAGGGGGGAATTAAAGGGCAGTACTTC.

CDR3 amino acids: CASSQEGRGERAAGELFF. The CDR3, as DNA: TGCGCCAGCAGCCAAGAGGGTCGGGGGGAGAGGGCGGCCGGGGAGCTGTTTTTT. The rearrangement links TRBV4-1 to TRBJ2-2; 7 bases are a match to TRBD2. V shed 0 bases and J 6 bases; nucleotides not matched to a gene: 13. The germline CDR1 and CDR2 sequences are MGHRA and YSYEKL. This CDR3 spans 18 amino acids.

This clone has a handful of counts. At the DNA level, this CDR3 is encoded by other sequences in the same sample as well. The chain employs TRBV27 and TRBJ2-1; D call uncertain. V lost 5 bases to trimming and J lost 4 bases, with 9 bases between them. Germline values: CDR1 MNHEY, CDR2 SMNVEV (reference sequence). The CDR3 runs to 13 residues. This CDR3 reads CASSTRAYNEQFF. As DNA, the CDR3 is TGTGCCAGCAGTACCCGGGCGTACAATGAGCAGTTCTTC.

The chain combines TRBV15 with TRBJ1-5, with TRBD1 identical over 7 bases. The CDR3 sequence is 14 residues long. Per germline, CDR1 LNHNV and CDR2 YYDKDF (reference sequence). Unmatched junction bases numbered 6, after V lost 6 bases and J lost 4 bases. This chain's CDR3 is CATSTGTENQPQHF. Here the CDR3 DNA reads TGTGCCACCAGTACGGGGACAGAGAATCAGCCCCAGCATTTT.

Here the CDR3 DNA reads TGTGCCAGCAGTTCGGGACAGACCCCCTACGAGCAGTACTTC. Encoded protein: CASSSGQTPYEQYF. J is TRBJ2-7 and V is TRBV27; 7 bases fit TRBD1. Germline CDR1 reads MNHEY; CDR2 reads SMNVEV (reference sequence). The CDR3 loop spans 14 amino acids. V trimming: 4 bases; J trimming: 2 bases; junction bases outside the gene matches: 5.

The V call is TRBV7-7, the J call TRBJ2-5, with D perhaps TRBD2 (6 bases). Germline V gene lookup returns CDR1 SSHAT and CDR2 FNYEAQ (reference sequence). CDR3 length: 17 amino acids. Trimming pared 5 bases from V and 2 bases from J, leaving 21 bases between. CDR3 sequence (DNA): TGTGCCAGCAGCCGAGGACTAACACTAACGAAACAAGAGACCCAGTACTTC. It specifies CASSRGLTLTKQETQYF.

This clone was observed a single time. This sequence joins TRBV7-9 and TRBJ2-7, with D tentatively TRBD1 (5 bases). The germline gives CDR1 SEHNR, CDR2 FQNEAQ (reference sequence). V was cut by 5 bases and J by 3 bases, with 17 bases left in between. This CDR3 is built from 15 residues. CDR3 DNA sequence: TGTGCCAGCAGCGGTACGCAGGAAACAGGCTACGAGCAGTACTTC. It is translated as CASSGTQETGYEQYF. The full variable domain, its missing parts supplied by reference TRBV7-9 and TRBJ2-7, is DTGVSQNPRHKITKRGQNVTFRCDPISEHNRLYWYRQTLGQGPEFLTYFQNEAQLEKSRLLSDRFSAERPKGSFSTLEIQRTEQGDSAMYLCASSGTQETGYEQYFGPGTRLTVT.

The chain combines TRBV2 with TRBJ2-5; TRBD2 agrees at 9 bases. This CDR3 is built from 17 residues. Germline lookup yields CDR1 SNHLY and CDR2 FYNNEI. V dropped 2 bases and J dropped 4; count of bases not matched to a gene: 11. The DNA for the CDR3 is TGTGCCAGCAGTGAATTCGGAGTAGCGGGAGAGGTAGAGACCCAGTACTTC. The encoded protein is CASSEFGVAGEVETQYF.

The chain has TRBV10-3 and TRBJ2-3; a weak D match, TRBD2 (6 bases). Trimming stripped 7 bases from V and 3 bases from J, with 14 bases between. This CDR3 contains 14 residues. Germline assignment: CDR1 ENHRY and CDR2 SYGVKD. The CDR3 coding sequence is TGTGCCATCATGGGCGGGGTGGGGACAGATACGCAGTATTTT. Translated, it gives CAIMGGVGTDTQYF.